The 12 T cell receptor beta chains below come from one sample, sequenced in a study of CD8 T cells in ankylosing spondylitis. TCRdb redid the calling of the 5' RACE reads with MiXCR, one entry per CDR3 protein. The profile shows approximately 250,000 distinct CDR3 sequences, roughly a tenth of them singletons. The sequenced material came from blood, either unsorted or a sorted T cell fraction (not recorded which). These receptors came from a male donor with ankylosing spondylitis or in good health (not recorded which).

The CDR3 here is CASSLGVGGENTGELFF. The CDR3 coding sequence is TGCGCCAGCAGCTTGGGAGTGGGGGGCGAGAACACCGGGGAGCTGTTTTTT. This chain uses TRBV5-1 with TRBJ2-2; either TRBD1 or TRBD2 may fit D (6 bases each). Trimming removed 0 bases from V and 1 base from J, with 13 bases in between. Germline V lookup: CDR1 SGHRS, CDR2 YFSETQ. The CDR3 is made up of 17 amino acids.

This clonotype was recorded at least ten times. The chain couples TRBV10-3 to TRBJ2-7; TRBD2 agrees at 7 bases. Germline trimming cut 4 bases from V and 2 bases from J; bases unmatched to any gene: 5. The germline CDR1 and CDR2 sequences are ENHRY and SYGVKD. CDR3 size: 14 residues. CDR3 residues: CAISGGGHPYEQYF. The CDR3 DNA is TGTGCCATCAGTGGGGGAGGGCACCCCTACGAGCAGTACTTC.

The gene calls are TRBV20-1 and TRBJ2-5; 7 bases are shared with TRBD2. This CDR3 has 13 residues. The V gene's germline CDR1 is DFQATT and CDR2 SNEGSKA (reference sequence). J gave up 4 bases and V 2 bases, and 4 bases lay outside the gene matches. The CDR3 reads CSARPGLRETQYF. CDR3 sequence (DNA): TGCAGTGCTAGACCGGGACTAAGAGAGACCCAGTACTTC.

This clonotype was detected many times. The chain links TRBV5-6 to TRBJ1-1; 11 nucleotides line up with TRBD1. CDR1 is SGHDT and CDR2 is YYEEEE in the germline V gene. The CDR3 has 17 residues. Trimming at V came to 6 bases and at J to 0 bases, leaving 10 bases not matched to a gene. The CDR3 sequence is CASMGTGGSIVNTEAFF. The CDR3, as DNA: TGTGCCAGCATGGGGACAGGGGGAAGTATAGTGAACACTGAAGCTTTCTTT.

V is TRBV11-3 and J is TRBJ1-1; a weak D match, TRBD1 (5 bases). In germline, CDR1 is SGHNT, CDR2 YENEEA. V lost 1 base and J lost 4, with 16 bases in between. The CDR3 extends over 16 amino acids. The CDR3 loop reads CASSLALQGGSTEAFF. The CDR3 bases are TGTGCCAGCAGCTTAGCCCTCCAGGGAGGAAGCACTGAAGCTTTCTTT.

Concerning this clonotype itself: This may stem from a read error, because a much larger clone lies one nucleotide away. The rearrangement links TRBV4-2 to TRBJ2-6; possibly TRBD1 for D (5 bases). This CDR3 has 16 residues. Germline CDR1 reads LGHNA; CDR2 reads YNFKEQ. The CDR3 region is CASSQAEASGANVPTF. CDR3 nucleotide sequence: TGTGCCAGCAGCCAAGCGGAAGCCTCTGGGGCCAACGTCCCGACTTTC.

This clonotype has a count of ten or more. The J gene is TRBJ2-1, the V gene TRBV7-8; no reliable D call. V was trimmed by 2 bases and J by 6 bases, leaving 17 bases between them. The CDR3 runs to 16 residues. The germline CDR1 and CDR2 sequences are SGHVS and FQNEAQ. The CDR3 DNA is TGTGCCAGCAGCTTACTTGGATCCAGGACGCTCAATGAGCAGTTCTTC. This encodes CASSLLGSRTLNEQFF.

This clonotype came up a few times. This rearrangement joins TRBV29-1 to TRBJ2-1; D perhaps matches TRBD1 (5 bases). This CDR3 contains 13 residues. In germline, CDR1 is SQVTM, CDR2 ANQGSEA. Trimming cost V 4 bases and J 4 bases, with 11 bases left between them. CDR3 sequence reads: CSVVTGSYNEQFF. For the CDR3, the DNA is TGCAGCGTTGTAACAGGTTCATACAATGAGCAGTTCTTC.

This clonotype has ten or more counts. The chain combines TRBV7-2 with TRBJ2-2, with 11 nucleotides matching TRBD2. Germline-derived CDR1 and CDR2 are SGHTA and FQGNSA. Trimming at V came to 6 bases and at J to 0 bases, leaving 0 bases not matched to a gene. This CDR3 comprises 15 residues. CDR3 bases: TGTGCCAGCAGGACTAGCGGGGCGAACACCGGGGAGCTGTTTTTT. Protein sequence: CASRTSGANTGELFF.

In this sample, this clonotype turned up many times. The rearrangement joins TRBV12-3 or TRBV12-4 to TRBJ2-3; unclear D gene. The ends were cut back, 7 bases at V and 2 bases at J, with 13 bases in the middle. This CDR3 has 14 residues. In nucleotides, the CDR3 is TGTGCCAGCACCCCCAGGCGTACCACAGATACGCAGTATTTT. This translates into CASTPRRTTDTQYF.

This rearrangement joins TRBV7-2 to TRBJ2-2; 7 bases fit TRBD2. This CDR3 spans 17 amino acids. CDR1 is SGHTA and CDR2 is FQGNSA in the germline V gene. J gave up 5 bases and V 5 bases, and 14 bases lay outside the gene matches. The CDR3, as DNA: TGTGCCAGCAGCCCCGGCGGGAGTAGCGGGTTAACCGGGGAGCTGTTTTTT. As protein: CASSPGGSSGLTGELFF.

This clonotype was observed at least ten times. This chain joins TRBV20-1 and TRBJ2-1; D is possibly TRBD2 (6 bases). This CDR3 is built from 14 residues. Trimming shortened V by 5 bases and J by 6 bases, and 17 bases separated the two germline ends. From germline, CDR1 is DFQATT and CDR2 SNEGSKA (reference sequence). The CDR3 DNA is TGCAGTGCTTTCACTAGCCCTACAAGCAATGAGCAGTTCTTC. Translated, it gives CSAFTSPTSNEQFF.